What follows are 10 T cell receptor beta chains derived from one specimen sequenced in a study of T cells in Graves' hyperthyroidism and ophthalmopathy. Researchers took RNA transcripts and amplified the TCR beta CDR3 regions from them. The TCR CDR3 was amplified in a first-round RT-PCR using the HTBI primer set. TCRdb re-called the multiplex PCR reads with MiXCR, one entry per CDR3 protein. The repertoire holds under 600,000 distinct CDR3 sequences, with approximately 15% as singletons. Input material: blood. The receptors come from a woman between 35 and 50 years old with Graves' ophthalmopathy.

This clonotype was observed at least ten times. V gene TRBV2 combines with J gene TRBJ2-1; 11 positions match TRBD2. J lost 7 bases, V lost 2 bases, and 7 bases had no gene match. Germline-derived CDR1 and CDR2 are SNHLY and FYNNEI. This CDR3 spans 16 amino acids. The CDR3, as DNA: TGTGCCAGCAGTGAATATATTAGCGGGAGGGGGAATGAGCAGTTCTTC. Its protein product is CASSEYISGRGNEQFF.

Turning to this clonotype: This could be a read error, since a much larger clone is one nucleotide away. The CDR3 DNA reads as TGTGCCAGCACCCTAAACACAGGTACGCAGTATTTT. It specifies CASTLNTGTQYF. V gene TRBV11-2 combines with J gene TRBJ2-3, with D perhaps matching TRBD1 (5 bases). There are 12 residues in the CDR3. Germline CDR1 reads SGHAT; CDR2 reads FQNNGV.

The table lists this clonotype with a few counts. This chain links TRBV15 with TRBJ2-3; 9 bases line up with TRBD2. The CDR3 runs to 17 residues. V shed 4 bases, J shed 1 base, and the junction held 9 bases outside the gene matches. From germline, CDR1 is LNHNV and CDR2 YYDKDF (reference sequence). CDR3 nucleotide sequence: TGTGCCACCAGCAACTCCCGGACTAGCGACCGCACAGATACGCAGTATTTT. Translation: CATSNSRTSDRTDTQYF.

This clonotype has just a few counts. This chain uses TRBV20-1 with TRBJ1-2; D is possibly TRBD1 (5 bases). Per germline, CDR1 DFQATT and CDR2 SNEGSKA (reference sequence). The CDR3 contains 14 residues. The germline V and J ends were trimmed by 3 bases and 4 bases, with 15 bases remaining between them. Here the CDR3 DNA reads TGCAGTGCTAGGCCGGGGGGATCGGGCTATGGCTACACCTTC. Protein: CSARPGGSGYGYTF.

This clonotype was counted between two and nine times. The chain employs TRBV12-3 or TRBV12-4 and TRBJ1-2; weak D call: TRBD1 (6 bases). CDR3 size: 15 residues. V lost 6 bases and J lost 0, with 14 bases in between. The CDR3 DNA reads as TGTGCCAGCAGCGAAACAGGGCCATCTAACTATGGCTACACCTTC. Protein sequence: CASSETGPSNYGYTF.

This clonotype has ten or more counts. This sequence joins TRBV11-3 and TRBJ2-1; D is tentatively TRBD1 or TRBD2 (5 bases each). V was cut by 0 bases and J by 0 bases, with 9 bases left in between. The CDR3 sequence is 16 residues long. Germline assignment: CDR1 SGHNT and CDR2 YENEEA. CDR3 sequence: CASSLDRGGSYNEQFF. As DNA, the CDR3 is TGTGCCAGCAGCTTAGATCGTGGGGGCTCCTACAATGAGCAGTTCTTC.

In this sample, this clonotype turned up a few times. The V and J genes are TRBV20-1 and TRBJ2-7; no clear D gene. V was shortened by 5 bases and J by 3 bases, with 5 bases between the two germline ends. This CDR3 is 10 amino acids long. Germline lookup yields CDR1 DFQATT and CDR2 SNEGSKA (reference sequence). This CDR3 reads CSAQYYEQYF. The CDR3 DNA follows: TGCAGTGCTCAGTACTACGAGCAGTACTTC.

This clonotype has a count of ten or more. The V gene is TRBV28, the J gene TRBJ1-1; no definite D call. V was cut by 3 bases and J by 0 bases, with 8 bases left in between. The CDR3 contains 14 residues. CDR1 MDHEN and CDR2 SYDVKM come from the germline V gene. The CDR3, as DNA: TGTGCCAGCAGTTTGACGTCCATGAACACTGAAGCTTTCTTT. It codes for CASSLTSMNTEAFF.

This clonotype occurred many times. The V gene is TRBV3-1, the J gene TRBJ1-5; D remains unclear. The CDR3 loop spans 13 amino acids. The V end was cut by 1 base, the J end by 6 bases, with 7 bases between. CDR1 is LGHDT, CDR2 YNNKEL, per germline (reference sequence). Written as DNA, the CDR3 is TGTGCCAGCAGCCAAGGATACTCTCAGCCCCAGCATTTT. This gives the protein CASSQGYSQPQHF.

This clonotype was counted only a few times. The chain carries TRBV11-2 and TRBJ2-3; the D is unclear. Trimming left V 6 bases short and J 8 bases short, with 12 bases between. This CDR3 contains 12 residues. From germline, CDR1 is SGHAT and CDR2 FQNNGV. The CDR3: CASSISSGTQYF. The CDR3 nucleotides read TGTGCCAGCAGTATCTCTTCGGGTACGCAGTATTTT.